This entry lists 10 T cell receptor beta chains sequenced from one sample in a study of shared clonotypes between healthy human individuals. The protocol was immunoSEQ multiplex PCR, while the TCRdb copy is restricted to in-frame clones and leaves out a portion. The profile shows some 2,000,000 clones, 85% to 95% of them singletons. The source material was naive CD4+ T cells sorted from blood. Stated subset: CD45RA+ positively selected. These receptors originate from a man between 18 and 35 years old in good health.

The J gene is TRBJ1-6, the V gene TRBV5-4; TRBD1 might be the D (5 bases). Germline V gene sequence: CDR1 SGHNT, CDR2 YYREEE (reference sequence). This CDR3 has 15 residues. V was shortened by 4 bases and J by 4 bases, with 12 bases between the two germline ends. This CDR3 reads CASSKAGEYNSPLHF. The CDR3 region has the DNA TGTGCCAGCAGCAAGGCGGGGGAATATAATTCACCCCTCCACTTT.

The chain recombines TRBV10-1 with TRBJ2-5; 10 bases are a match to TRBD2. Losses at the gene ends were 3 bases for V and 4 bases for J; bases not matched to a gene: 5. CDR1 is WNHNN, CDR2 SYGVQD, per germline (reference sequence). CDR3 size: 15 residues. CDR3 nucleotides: TGCGCCAGCAGTGATGCACTAGCGGGACGAGAGACCCAGTACTTC. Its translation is CASSDALAGRETQYF.

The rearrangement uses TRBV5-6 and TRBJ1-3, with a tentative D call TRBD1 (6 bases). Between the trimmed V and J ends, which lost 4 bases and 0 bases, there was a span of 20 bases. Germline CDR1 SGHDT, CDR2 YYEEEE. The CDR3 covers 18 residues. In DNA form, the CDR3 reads TGTGCCAGCAGCGCGGGGGGCGGCAGATACCCCTCTGGAAACACCATATATTTT. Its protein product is CASSAGGGRYPSGNTIYF.

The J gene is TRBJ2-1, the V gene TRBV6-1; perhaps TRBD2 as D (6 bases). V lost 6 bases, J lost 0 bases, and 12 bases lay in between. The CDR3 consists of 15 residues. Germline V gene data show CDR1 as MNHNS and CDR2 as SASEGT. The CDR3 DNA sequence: TGTGCCAGCAGCCTGGCAGCGGGCTCCTACAATGAGCAGTTCTTC. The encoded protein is CASSLAAGSYNEQFF.

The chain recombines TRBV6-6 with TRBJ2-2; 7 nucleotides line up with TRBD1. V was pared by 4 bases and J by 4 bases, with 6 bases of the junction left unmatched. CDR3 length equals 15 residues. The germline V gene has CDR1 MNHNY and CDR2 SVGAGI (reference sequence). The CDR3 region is CASSSRTGTTGELFF. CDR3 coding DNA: TGTGCCAGCAGTTCCCGGACAGGAACCACCGGGGAGCTGTTTTTT.

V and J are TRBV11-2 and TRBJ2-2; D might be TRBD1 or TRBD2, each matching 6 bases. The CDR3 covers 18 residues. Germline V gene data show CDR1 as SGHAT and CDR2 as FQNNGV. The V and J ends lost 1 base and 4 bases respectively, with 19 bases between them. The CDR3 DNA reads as TGTGCCAGCAGCTTAGTTAGGACGGGGGCCTCGGGCACCGGGGAGCTGTTTTTT. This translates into CASSLVRTGASGTGELFF.

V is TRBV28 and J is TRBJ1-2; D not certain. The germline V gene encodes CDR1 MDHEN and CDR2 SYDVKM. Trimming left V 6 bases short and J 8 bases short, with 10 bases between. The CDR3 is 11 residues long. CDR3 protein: CASRQTTGYTF. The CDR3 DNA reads TGTGCCAGCAGGCAGACAACGGGCTACACCTTC.

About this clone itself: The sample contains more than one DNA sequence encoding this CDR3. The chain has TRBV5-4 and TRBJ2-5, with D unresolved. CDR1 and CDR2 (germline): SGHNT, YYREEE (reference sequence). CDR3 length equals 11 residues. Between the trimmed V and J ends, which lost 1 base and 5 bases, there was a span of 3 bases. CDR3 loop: CASSLTETQYF. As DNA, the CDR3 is TGTGCCAGCAGCTTGACGGAGACCCAGTACTTC.

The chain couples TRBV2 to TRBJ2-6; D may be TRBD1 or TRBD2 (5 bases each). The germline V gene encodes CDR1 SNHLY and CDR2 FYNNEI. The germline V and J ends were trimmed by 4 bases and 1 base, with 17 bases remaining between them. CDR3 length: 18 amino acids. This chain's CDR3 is CASSGQGRFLSGANVLTF. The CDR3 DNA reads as TGTGCCAGCAGTGGCCAGGGACGGTTCCTTTCTGGGGCCAACGTCCTGACTTTC.

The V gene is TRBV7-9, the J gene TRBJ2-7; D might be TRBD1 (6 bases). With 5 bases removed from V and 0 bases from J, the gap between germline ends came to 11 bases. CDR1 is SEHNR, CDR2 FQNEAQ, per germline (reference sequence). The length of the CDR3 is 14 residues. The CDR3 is CASSPADSSYEQYF. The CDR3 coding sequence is TGTGCCAGCAGCCCAGCGGACAGCTCCTACGAGCAGTACTTC.